This paragraph reports one T cell receptor (beta chain). In germline, CDR1 is SGHRS, CDR2 YFSETQ. The CDR3 totals 15 residues. V trimming: 4 bases; J trimming: 5 bases; junction bases outside the gene matches: 8. The data derive from a study of T-cell reconstitution after alpha-beta-depleted transplantation in children. The TCRbeta library was prepared with unique molecular identifiers. TCRdb processed the PCR reads anew with MiXCR; each CDR3 protein has one entry. Among 640,000 or so distinct CDR3 sequences, 16% were seen once, and the ten largest hold approximately 1%. The chain is built from TRBV5-1 and TRBJ2-3, with 9 bases matching TRBD1. Specimen: PBMCs from the stem cell graft donor, collected from the stem cell graft. This receptor was identified in a human donor who donated a stem cell graft to a child with acute myeloid leukemia. The CDR3 coding sequence is TGCGCCAGCAGCCCAGGACAGGGGTCGGGAGATACGCAGTATTTT. Its protein product is CASSPGQGSGDTQYF.